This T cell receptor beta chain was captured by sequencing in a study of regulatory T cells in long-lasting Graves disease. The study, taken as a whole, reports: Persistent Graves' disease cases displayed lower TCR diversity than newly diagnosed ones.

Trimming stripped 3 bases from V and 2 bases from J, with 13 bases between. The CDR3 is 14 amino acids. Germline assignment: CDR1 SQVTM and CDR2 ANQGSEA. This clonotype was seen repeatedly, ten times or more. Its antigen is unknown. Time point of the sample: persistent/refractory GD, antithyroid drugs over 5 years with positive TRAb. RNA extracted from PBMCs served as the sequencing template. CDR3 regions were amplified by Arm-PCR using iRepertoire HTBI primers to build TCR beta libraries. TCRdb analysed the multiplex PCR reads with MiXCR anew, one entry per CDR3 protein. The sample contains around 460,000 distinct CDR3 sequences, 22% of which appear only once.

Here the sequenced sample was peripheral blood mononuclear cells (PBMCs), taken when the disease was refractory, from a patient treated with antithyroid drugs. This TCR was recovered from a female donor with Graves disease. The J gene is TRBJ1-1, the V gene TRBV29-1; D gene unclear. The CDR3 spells CSVDWAANNTEAFF. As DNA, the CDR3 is TGCAGCGTTGACTGGGCAGCTAATAACACTGAAGCTTTCTTT.